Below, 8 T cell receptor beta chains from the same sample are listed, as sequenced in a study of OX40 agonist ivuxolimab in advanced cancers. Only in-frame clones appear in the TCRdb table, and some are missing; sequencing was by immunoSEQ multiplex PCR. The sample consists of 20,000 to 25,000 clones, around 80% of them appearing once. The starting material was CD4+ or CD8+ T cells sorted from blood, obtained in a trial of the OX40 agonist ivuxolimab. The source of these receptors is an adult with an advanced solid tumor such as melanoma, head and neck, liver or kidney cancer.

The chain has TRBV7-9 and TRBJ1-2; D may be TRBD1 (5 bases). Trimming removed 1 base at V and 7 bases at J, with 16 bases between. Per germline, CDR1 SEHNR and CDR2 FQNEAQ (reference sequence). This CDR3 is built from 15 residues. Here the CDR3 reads CASSLVGGSTPGYTF. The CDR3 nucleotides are TGTGCCAGCAGCTTAGTGGGGGGAAGCACTCCTGGCTACACCTTC. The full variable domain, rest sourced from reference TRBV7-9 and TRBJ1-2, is DTGVSQNPRHKITKRGQNVTFRCDPISEHNRLYWYRQTLGQGPEFLTYFQNEAQLEKSRLLSDRFSAERPKGSFSTLEIQRTEQGDSAMYLCASSLVGGSTPGYTFGSGTRLTVV.

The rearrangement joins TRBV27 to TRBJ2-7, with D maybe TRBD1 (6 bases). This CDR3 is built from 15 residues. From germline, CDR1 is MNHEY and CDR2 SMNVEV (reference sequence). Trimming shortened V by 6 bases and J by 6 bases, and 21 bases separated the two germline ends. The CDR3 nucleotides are TGTGCCAGCAGCCGTGACGGGACACGCTTCTCCGAGCAGTACTTC. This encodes CASSRDGTRFSEQYF.

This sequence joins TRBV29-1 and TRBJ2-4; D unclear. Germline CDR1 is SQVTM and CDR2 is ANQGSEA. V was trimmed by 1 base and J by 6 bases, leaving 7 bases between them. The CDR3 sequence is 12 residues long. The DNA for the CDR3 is TGCAGCGTTGAAGGGCAGCTAAACATTCAGTACTTC. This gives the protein CSVEGQLNIQYF. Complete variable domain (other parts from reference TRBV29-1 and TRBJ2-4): SAVISQKPSRDICQRGTSLTIQCQVDSQVTMMFWYRQQPGQSLTLIATANQGSEATYESGFVIDKFPISRPNLTFSTLTVSNMSPEDSSIYLCSVEGQLNIQYFGAGTRLSVL.

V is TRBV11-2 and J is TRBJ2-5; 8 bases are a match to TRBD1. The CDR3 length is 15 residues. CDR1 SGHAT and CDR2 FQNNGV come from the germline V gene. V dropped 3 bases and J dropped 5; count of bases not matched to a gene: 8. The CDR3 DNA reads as TGTGCCAGCAGCTTGGCTCAGGGGGCGGGTGAGACCCAGTACTTC. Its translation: CASSLAQGAGETQYF.

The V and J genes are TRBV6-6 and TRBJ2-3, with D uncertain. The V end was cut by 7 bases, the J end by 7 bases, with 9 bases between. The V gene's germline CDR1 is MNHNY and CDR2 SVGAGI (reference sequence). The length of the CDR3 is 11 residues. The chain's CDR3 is CASIEGYTQYF. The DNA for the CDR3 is TGTGCCAGCATCGAAGGGTATACGCAGTATTTT.

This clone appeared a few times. CDR3 sequence: CASSPNQGYYGYTF. CDR3 bases: TGTGCCAGCAGCCCTAACCAGGGTTATTATGGCTACACCTTC. The chain couples TRBV7-8 to TRBJ1-2, with D perhaps matching TRBD1 (5 bases). The length of the CDR3 is 14 residues. V was pared by 5 bases and J by 5 bases, with 15 bases between. In germline, CDR1 is SGHVS, CDR2 FQNEAQ.

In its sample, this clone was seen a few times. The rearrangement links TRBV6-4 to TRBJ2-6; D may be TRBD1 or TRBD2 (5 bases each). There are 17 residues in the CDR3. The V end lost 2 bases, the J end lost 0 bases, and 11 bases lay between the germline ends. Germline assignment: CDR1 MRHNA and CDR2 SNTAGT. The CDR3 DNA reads TGTGCCAGCAGTGACGGGGGTTCCTCCTCTGGGGCCAACGTCCTGACTTTC. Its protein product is CASSDGGSSSGANVLTF.

In nucleotides, the CDR3 is TGTGCCAGCACAAGGGGAAAAACTGAAGCTTTCTTT. Protein product: CASTRGKTEAFF. V usage is TRBV25-1 and J usage is TRBJ1-1; a weak D match, TRBD1 (5 bases). This CDR3 has 12 amino acids. Looked up from germline, CDR1 is MGHDK and CDR2 is SYGVNS. V dropped 7 bases and J dropped 5 bases, with 11 bases sitting between them.